Below are 21 T cell receptor beta chains sequenced from a single sample in a study of shared clonotypes between healthy human individuals. Assay used: immunoSEQ multiplex PCR; TCRdb lists only in-frame clones, some missing. Found here are fewer than 100,000 clones, around two thirds of them singletons; the top ten hold 45%. The sequencing input was memory CD8+ T cells sorted from blood. Subset in this sample: CD45RO+ cells pooled with CCR7-negative TemRA cells. The receptors were gathered from a man aged 25-40 years in good health.

The rearrangement uses TRBV6-4 and TRBJ2-3, with D possibly matching TRBD2 (6 bases). There are 16 residues in the CDR3. Per the germline V gene, CDR1 is MRHNA and CDR2 is SNTAGT. With 0 bases removed from V and 4 bases from J, the gap between germline ends came to 14 bases. The DNA of the CDR3 is TGTGCCAGCAGTGACTCGGGCCAGGGAGGCGCAGATACGCAGTATTTT. Its protein is CASSDSGQGGADTQYF.

The sample holds a few counts of this clone. The J gene is TRBJ2-3, the V gene TRBV19, with D possibly TRBD2 on 5 matching bases. CDR3 length: 14 residues. Germline V gives CDR1 LNHDA, CDR2 SQIVND (reference sequence). The V end was cut by 1 base, the J end by 4 bases, with 9 bases between. CDR3 sequence: CASSIGRRPDTQYF. In DNA, the CDR3 is TGTGCCAGTAGTATAGGCAGGAGGCCAGATACGCAGTATTTT.

This chain links TRBV2 with TRBJ2-3; D perhaps matches TRBD2 (5 bases). V gave up 4 bases and J gave up 1 base, with 9 bases separating them. Looked up from germline, CDR1 is SNHLY and CDR2 is FYNNEI. CDR3 length: 14 amino acids. CDR3 sequence: CASSAGIRTDTQYF. The CDR3, as DNA: TGTGCCAGCAGTGCGGGAATTCGCACAGATACGCAGTATTTT.

The V call is TRBV27, the J call TRBJ1-5, with D maybe TRBD1 (6 bases). The V end was cut by 5 bases, the J end by 4 bases, with 15 bases between. The CDR3 loop spans 15 amino acids. Germline CDR1 is MNHEY and CDR2 is SMNVEV (reference sequence). CDR3 region: CASSSRWGRNQPQHF. The CDR3, as DNA: TGTGCCAGCAGTAGCCGGTGGGGGCGGAATCAGCCCCAGCATTTT.

This clone was found a few times. The V and J genes are TRBV6-1 and TRBJ2-7; no definite D call. Germline CDR1 reads MNHNS; CDR2 reads SASEGT. CDR3 length equals 16 residues. Trimming cost V 2 bases and J 2 bases, with 16 bases left between them. CDR3 protein: CASSELGLSPAYEQYF. In DNA form, the CDR3 reads TGTGCCAGCAGTGAACTCGGGTTATCGCCGGCCTACGAGCAGTACTTC.

The table lists this clone with many counts. V and J are TRBV6-4 and TRBJ2-3, with 7 bases fitting TRBD2. CDR1 is MRHNA and CDR2 is SNTAGT in the germline V gene. The CDR3 is made up of 14 amino acids. The J segment lost 0 bases and the V segment lost 4 bases, leaving 1 base of the junction unmatched. Here the CDR3 reads CASSVSGSTDTQYF. CDR3 nucleotides: TGTGCCAGCAGTGTTAGCGGGAGCACAGATACGCAGTATTTT.

The chain couples TRBV6-1 to TRBJ2-5; 11 positions match TRBD2. The V segment lost 7 bases and the J segment 4 bases; nucleotides outside the gene matches: 8. Germline CDR1 reads MNHNS; CDR2 reads SASEGT. This CDR3 region has 15 residues. The CDR3 coding sequence is TGTGCCAGCAATAGTCTAGCGGGAGGTTTAGAGACCCAGTACTTC. This sequence encodes CASNSLAGGLETQYF.

This chain uses TRBV5-1 with TRBJ2-2; D uncertain. Germline values: CDR1 SGHRS, CDR2 YFSETQ. Between the trimmed V and J ends, which lost 3 bases and 3 bases, there was a span of 3 bases. This CDR3 region has 12 residues. CDR3 amino acids: CASSYDTGELFF. The CDR3 bases are TGCGCCAGCAGCTACGACACCGGGGAGCTGTTTTTT.

Only a few counts were recorded for this clone. This chain links TRBV19 with TRBJ2-7, with D possibly being TRBD2 (6 bases). The CDR3 totals 14 residues. Germline CDR1 and CDR2: LNHDA and SQIVND (reference sequence). Between the trimmed V and J ends, which lost 6 bases and 2 bases, there was a span of 14 bases. CDR3 sequence: CASSGGPQPYEQYF. The CDR3 region has the DNA TGTGCCAGTAGCGGGGGACCGCAGCCCTACGAGCAGTACTTC.

J is TRBJ1-1 and V is TRBV28; 11 nucleotides agree with TRBD1. The CDR3 has 15 residues. Germline CDR1 reads MDHEN; CDR2 reads SYDVKM. J gave up 5 bases and V 5 bases, and 7 bases lay outside the gene matches. The CDR3 nucleotides read TGTGCCAGCAGTGAACCGGGACAGGGGGGAACTGAAGCTTTCTTT. Its translation: CASSEPGQGGTEAFF.

As for this clone: This sequence may be a read error, since a much larger clone differs from it by one base. This sequence joins TRBV6-4 and TRBJ2-3, with D possibly matching TRBD2 (6 bases). The germline CDR1 and CDR2 sequences are MRHNA and SNTAGT. The V and J ends lost 0 bases and 2 bases respectively, with 9 bases between them. This CDR3 has 15 residues. Here the CDR3 reads CASSDSAGTTDTQYF. In nucleotides, the CDR3 is TGTGCCAGCAGTGACTCCGCGGGAACCACAGATACGCAGTATTTT.

This clone appeared a single time. The chain couples TRBV18 to TRBJ2-5; D possibly corresponds to TRBD2 (5 bases). This CDR3 spans 13 amino acids. V lost 6 bases and J lost 5, with 13 bases in between. The germline CDR1 and CDR2 sequences are KGHSH and LQKENI. The CDR3 protein is CASSLAGGETQYF. In DNA form, the CDR3 reads TGTGCCAGCTCGCTCGCTGGCGGGGAGACCCAGTACTTC.

V usage is TRBV27 and J usage is TRBJ2-7, with 9 bases matching TRBD2. V lost 7 bases, J lost 6 bases, and 13 bases stayed unmatched. Germline V gene lookup returns CDR1 MNHEY and CDR2 SMNVEV (reference sequence). The CDR3 is 15 residues long. CDR3 in DNA: TGTGCCAGCAACAGTTTGACCAGCGGGAGGCCCGAGCAGTACTTC. Translating it yields CASNSLTSGRPEQYF.

There are many counts of this clone. The gene calls are TRBV5-4 and TRBJ2-5; 7 bases line up with TRBD2. The germline V gene encodes CDR1 SGHNT and CDR2 YYREEE (reference sequence). The CDR3 length is 14 residues. Unmatched junction bases numbered 6, after V lost 2 bases and J lost 5 bases. This chain's CDR3 is CASSFSSGKETQYF. CDR3 in DNA: TGTGCCAGCAGCTTCTCCAGCGGGAAGGAGACCCAGTACTTC.

This clone has a count of ten or more. The chain carries TRBV5-1 and TRBJ2-6; D is unresolved. This CDR3 comprises 17 residues. With 0 bases removed from V and 1 base from J, the gap between germline ends came to 11 bases. Germline assignment: CDR1 SGHRS and CDR2 YFSETQ. The CDR3 DNA is TGCGCCAGCAGCTTGGTATTCAGGCTGTCTGGGGCCAACGTCCTGACTTTC. Translation gives CASSLVFRLSGANVLTF.

This clone was seen a few times. The chain is built from TRBV29-1 and TRBJ2-7; D is unresolved. The germline V and J ends were trimmed by 7 bases and 5 bases, with 15 bases remaining between them. The CDR3 has 12 residues. Per germline, CDR1 SQVTM and CDR2 ANQGSEA. CDR3 DNA sequence: TGCAGCGCCCTAGGGCTGGGCCACGAGCAGTACTTC. This sequence encodes CSALGLGHEQYF.

A word on this clone: Other DNA sequences in the sample encode the same CDR3. This chain connects TRBV7-8 to TRBJ2-1; D ambiguous. This CDR3 contains 14 residues. Per the germline V gene, CDR1 is SGHVS and CDR2 is FQNEAQ. Trimming left V 4 bases short and J 1 base short, with 8 bases between. CDR3 loop: CASSSGPSYNEQFF. The DNA of the CDR3 is TGTGCCAGCAGCTCCGGGCCTTCCTACAATGAGCAGTTCTTC.

CDR3 residues: CASSLRSTRFSYNEQFF. As DNA, the CDR3 is TGTGCCAGCAGCCTGCGATCTACAAGGTTCTCCTACAATGAGCAGTTCTTC. The chain has TRBV11-3 and TRBJ2-1; unclear D gene. Per the germline V gene, CDR1 is SGHNT and CDR2 is YENEEA. Trimming removed 5 bases from V and 0 bases from J, with 17 bases in between. CDR3 length equals 17 residues.

This clone occurred once. The chain carries TRBV5-1 and TRBJ2-3; TRBD1 matches 9 bases. Unmatched junction bases numbered 5, after V lost 2 bases and J lost 4 bases. This CDR3 is built from 15 residues. Germline CDR1 is SGHRS and CDR2 is YFSETQ. The CDR3 nucleotides read TGCGCCAGCAGCTTCGGGACAGGGTTGGCAGATACGCAGTATTTT. It specifies CASSFGTGLADTQYF.

This clone was observed once. This probably arose from a read error, given a far larger clone one base away. V usage is TRBV7-8 and J usage is TRBJ1-5; D may be TRBD1 (6 bases). Germline loops: CDR1 SGHVS, CDR2 FQNEAQ. The V end was cut by 3 bases, the J end by 0 bases, with 9 bases between. CDR3 size: 15 residues. In nucleotides, the CDR3 is TGTGCCAGCAGCTTGGCAGGGGCTAGCAATCAGCCCCAGCATTTT. Its protein is CASSLAGASNQPQHF.

The chain joins TRBV29-1 to TRBJ2-3, with 8 bases fitting TRBD2. The germline V gene has CDR1 SQVTM and CDR2 ANQGSEA. The CDR3 has 14 amino acids. V was clipped by 7 bases and J by 1 base; unmatched bases: 7. This CDR3 is CSAGGEPRTDTQYF. In DNA, the CDR3 is TGCAGCGCCGGGGGGGAGCCCCGCACAGATACGCAGTATTTT.